These 13 T cell receptor beta chains were all obtained from the same sample, sequenced in a study of blood T cell repertoires in COVID-19. Sequenced by immunoSEQ multiplex PCR; TCRdb stores in-frame clones only, minus some. This table holds about 250,000 clones, roughly 80% found once. Input material: peripheral blood. All receptors derive from a man aged 80 or over with acute or convalescent COVID-19.

This clone was counted a single time. The chain uses TRBV6-1 and TRBJ1-2; D not certain. The CDR3 spans 16 residues. Between the trimmed V and J ends, which lost 1 base and 0 bases, there was a span of 12 bases. Per germline, CDR1 MNHNS and CDR2 SASEGT. This CDR3 reads CASSEGRWQANYGYTF. The CDR3 coding sequence is TGTGCCAGCAGTGAAGGGCGGTGGCAAGCTAACTATGGCTACACCTTC.

The chain recombines TRBV27 with TRBJ1-1, with 10 positions matching TRBD1. The V and J ends lost 5 bases and 7 bases, in that order; junction bases with no gene match: 4. The CDR3 contains 13 residues. Germline V lookup: CDR1 MNHEY, CDR2 SMNVEV (reference sequence). CDR3: CASSRTGGVEAFF. The CDR3 DNA is TGTGCCAGCAGTCGGACAGGGGGAGTTGAAGCTTTCTTT.

The table lists this clone with a count of one. The chain is built from TRBV28 and TRBJ2-7; D gene uncertain. From germline, CDR1 is MDHEN and CDR2 SYDVKM. V was pared by 7 bases and J by 1 base, with 8 bases between. The CDR3 is 12 residues long. The CDR3 bases are TGTGCCAGCACTGCGGCGTCCTACGAGCAGTACTTC. Translated: CASTAASYEQYF.

On this clone: Within the sample, other DNA sequences also encode this same CDR3. The gene calls are TRBV24-1 and TRBJ2-1, with D perhaps matching TRBD1 (6 bases). This CDR3 region has 16 residues. V gave up 3 bases and J gave up 0 bases, with 11 bases separating them. Germline loops: CDR1 KGHDR, CDR2 SFDVKD. The CDR3 DNA is TGTGCCACCAGTGATAGACAGGCAAGCTCCTACAATGAGCAGTTCTTC. Translated: CATSDRQASSYNEQFF.

The chain employs TRBV6-5 and TRBJ1-1, with D maybe TRBD1 (6 bases). The germline V gene has CDR1 MNHEY and CDR2 SVGAGI. CDR3 length: 12 residues. Trimming stripped 7 bases from V and 1 base from J, with 7 bases between. The CDR3 loop is CASNRANTEAFF. The CDR3 DNA is TGTGCCAGCAACAGGGCGAACACTGAAGCTTTCTTT.

The chain carries TRBV19 and TRBJ2-7; 9 bases map to TRBD2. Germline values: CDR1 LNHDA, CDR2 SQIVND (reference sequence). The J segment lost 0 bases and the V segment lost 4 bases, leaving 7 bases of the junction unmatched. The CDR3 runs 16 residues. This chain's CDR3 is CASSTRSSGGSYEQYF. CDR3 DNA sequence: TGTGCCAGTAGTACCCGAAGTAGCGGGGGCTCCTACGAGCAGTACTTC.

The rearrangement joins TRBV6-5 to TRBJ1-1; tentative D call: TRBD1 (5 bases). This CDR3 has 15 amino acids. Germline CDR1 is MNHEY and CDR2 is SVGAGI. The ends were cut back, 5 bases at V and 5 bases at J, with 18 bases in the middle. This chain's CDR3 is CASSLQEGKGTEAFF. CDR3 nucleotides: TGTGCCAGCAGTCTCCAGGAGGGAAAGGGGACTGAAGCTTTCTTT.

The chain combines TRBV27 with TRBJ1-2; 8 bases align to TRBD1. Germline V CDR1 and CDR2: MNHEY, SMNVEV (reference sequence). The CDR3 extends over 13 amino acids. J was trimmed by 5 bases and V by 5 bases; bases with no gene match: 4. CDR3 region: CASSDDRGYGYTF. The CDR3 DNA reads as TGTGCCAGCAGTGACGACAGGGGTTATGGCTACACCTTC.

The chain joins TRBV20-1 to TRBJ2-1; D call uncertain. V lost 3 bases and J lost 8, with 5 bases in between. Germline assignment: CDR1 DFQATT and CDR2 SNEGSKA (reference sequence). The CDR3 totals 10 residues. The CDR3 DNA reads as TGCAGTGCTAGGTCGTATGAGCAGTTCTTC. Its translation is CSARSYEQFF.

The chain joins TRBV5-4 to TRBJ2-7, with TRBD2 matching 11 bases. The trim removed 3 bases at V and 4 bases at J, leaving 15 bases unmatched. This CDR3 comprises 18 residues. Looked up from germline, CDR1 is SGHNT and CDR2 is YYREEE (reference sequence). CDR3 bases: TGTGCCAGCAGCTATCCCCGGGGTAGCGGGGGGGCTTCTTACGAGCAGTACTTC. It yields the protein CASSYPRGSGGASYEQYF.

V is TRBV10-3 and J is TRBJ2-2; D perhaps matches TRBD1 (6 bases). This CDR3 contains 14 residues. CDR1 is ENHRY and CDR2 is SYGVKD in the germline V gene. V gave up 9 bases and J gave up 4 bases, with 15 bases separating them. This CDR3 reads CAIGPDSFTGELFF. Here the CDR3 DNA reads TGTGCCATAGGTCCGGACAGCTTCACCGGGGAGCTGTTTTTT.

The chain recombines TRBV27 with TRBJ2-1, with D tentatively TRBD2 (5 bases). V was shortened by 5 bases and J by 1 base, with 12 bases between the two germline ends. The germline V gene has CDR1 MNHEY and CDR2 SMNVEV (reference sequence). This CDR3 has 15 amino acids. CDR3 residues: CASSEAVLSYNEQFF. The CDR3 nucleotides read TGTGCCAGCAGTGAAGCGGTCCTTTCCTACAATGAGCAGTTCTTC.

V usage is TRBV6-5 and J usage is TRBJ2-1, with D possibly matching TRBD1 (6 bases). This CDR3 is 15 amino acids long. The V end was cut by 4 bases, the J end by 6 bases, with 16 bases between. Germline V gene data show CDR1 as MNHEY and CDR2 as SVGAGI. The CDR3 bases are TGTGCCAGCAGTTCAATCTTCCAGGGGTTCAATGAGCAGTTCTTC. Protein: CASSSIFQGFNEQFF.